These 10 T cell receptor beta chains share one sample of origin, sequenced in a study of metastatic and nonmetastatic thyroid tumors. The entire patient cohort was treatment-naive prior to thyroid surgery. MiXCR was used by TCRdb to re-call the PCR reads. The repertoire holds approximately 50,000 clones, with about 20% as singletons. Sample: blood. These receptors were obtained from a female donor with papillary thyroid cancer or a benign thyroid nodule (not recorded which). Some clones in this sample may be carry-over from other donors' samples.

Many counts were recorded for this clone. The chain carries TRBV25-1 and TRBJ2-3; TRBD2 might be the D (5 bases). V lost 0 bases and J lost 6, with 10 bases in between. CDR1 is MGHDK and CDR2 is SYGVNS in the germline V gene. The CDR3 runs 14 residues. CDR3 sequence: CASSEYSSGDTQYF. For the CDR3, the DNA is TGTGCCAGCAGTGAATATTCTTCGGGGGATACGCAGTATTTT.

As for this clone: A read error may explain this, as a much larger clone is one base away. The rearrangement uses TRBV5-4 and TRBJ2-7, with D maybe TRBD2 (5 bases). The V gene's germline CDR1 is SGHNT and CDR2 YYREEE (reference sequence). The CDR3 is 13 residues long. V lost 4 bases to trimming and J lost 5 bases, with 13 bases between them. CDR3 amino acids: CASSVDLIDEQYF. The CDR3 DNA sequence: TGTGCCAGCAGCGTGGACTTGATTGACGAGCAGTACTTC.

This clone was counted many times. CDR3 protein: CASRSGQGVTYEQYF. In DNA form, the CDR3 reads TGTGCCAGCAGATCCGGACAGGGGGTAACCTACGAGCAGTACTTC. The chain links TRBV28 to TRBJ2-7; 10 bases are a match to TRBD1. The CDR3 totals 15 residues. Trimming at V came to 6 bases and at J to 2 bases, leaving 7 bases not matched to a gene. The germline CDR1 and CDR2 sequences are MDHEN and SYDVKM.

The rearrangement links TRBV9 to TRBJ2-7, with a possible D match to TRBD1 (6 bases). Between the trimmed V and J ends, which lost 0 bases and 5 bases, there was a span of 15 bases. Looked up from germline, CDR1 is SGDLS and CDR2 is YYNGEE. The CDR3 covers 15 residues. Written as DNA, the CDR3 is TGTGCCAGCAGCGTAGCCATGTGGGGGCTTAACGAGCAGTACTTC. The encoded protein is CASSVAMWGLNEQYF.

This clone was picked up many times. The chain employs TRBV20-1 and TRBJ2-7; the D gene is possibly TRBD1 (6 bases). Looked up from germline, CDR1 is DFQATT and CDR2 is SNEGSKA (reference sequence). With 7 bases removed from V and 6 bases from J, the gap between germline ends came to 19 bases. This CDR3 is built from 13 residues. This chain's CDR3 is CSGGTSGKGEQYF. The CDR3 bases are TGCAGTGGGGGGACATCGGGGAAGGGCGAGCAGTACTTC.

The table lists this clone with many counts. This rearrangement joins TRBV12-5 to TRBJ2-2; TRBD2 matches at 15 bases. There are 19 residues in the CDR3. The V and J ends lost 0 bases and 8 bases, in that order; junction bases with no gene match: 10. Germline-derived CDR1 and CDR2 are LGHNT and FRNRAP. The CDR3 protein is CASGLVVAGLAGGRGELFF. The CDR3 nucleotides read TGTGCTAGTGGTTTGGTTGTGGCGGGACTAGCGGGAGGTCGTGGGGAGCTGTTTTTT.

The sample holds many counts of this clone. The V call is TRBV27, the J call TRBJ2-7, with a possible D match to TRBD2 (6 bases). This CDR3 has 14 residues. Per the germline V gene, CDR1 is MNHEY and CDR2 is SMNVEV (reference sequence). Trimming pared 3 bases from V and 0 bases from J, leaving 9 bases between. CDR3 nucleotide sequence: TGTGCCAGCAGTTTCAGGACTAACTCCTACGAGCAGTACTTC. Translation gives CASSFRTNSYEQYF.

Worth noting for this clone: At one end the junction does not follow the germline gene, possibly because of a read error. This chain uses TRBV10-1 with TRBJ2-3; 10 bases map to TRBD2. The CDR3 consists of 19 residues. The germline CDR1 and CDR2 sequences are WNHNN and SYGVQD (reference sequence). CDR3 sequence reads: CASRDVVTSGPSSTDTQYF. The CDR3 nucleotides are TGCGCCAGCCGTGACGTAGTGACTAGCGGGCCTTCTAGCACAGATACGCAGTATTTT.

In the case of this clone: A much larger clone lies a single base off, so this may be a read error. This rearrangement joins TRBV5-4 to TRBJ1-1; D gene unclear. CDR3 length: 14 residues. Germline V lookup: CDR1 SGHNT, CDR2 YYREEE (reference sequence). The CDR3 DNA follows: TGTGCCAGCATCTTGCGGGGATCGAGGACTGAAGCTTTCTTT. Translating gives CASILRGSRTEAFF.

In its sample, this clone was seen many times. Sequence at one end of the junction differs from germline and may be a read error. The gene calls are TRBV19 and TRBJ2-7; 9 nucleotides match TRBD2. CDR3 size: 15 residues. CDR1 is LNHDA, CDR2 SQIVND, per germline (reference sequence). CDR3 loop: CATRTSVNLSHEQYF. The CDR3 DNA is TGTGCCACCCGGACTAGCGTCAACCTCTCCCACGAGCAGTACTTC.